This T cell receptor beta chain emerged from a study of cytomegalovirus exposure and HLA in healthy donors. Findings of the study overall: The investigators catalogued some 150 TCR beta chains as cytomegalovirus-associated.

60 Vbeta and 13 Jbeta primers were used in PCR. The protocol was immunoSEQ multiplex PCR, while the TCRdb copy is restricted to in-frame clones and leaves out a portion. Of 140,000 to 150,000 clones in the sample, approximately 80% were seen once. This clone has a handful of counts. Its target is not known. V was clipped by 5 bases and J by 3 bases, with 14 bases between them. Germline loops: CDR1 KGHSH, CDR2 LQKENI. CDR3 length equals 14 residues. The chain is built from TRBV18 and TRBJ2-7; possibly TRBD2 for D (5 bases). The TCR sequence derives from a woman in her late teens or twenties in good health and CMV-seropositive. The sequencing input was PBMCs. This CDR3 reads CASSDHLAHYEQYF. The DNA for the CDR3 is TGTGCCAGCTCAGACCACCTAGCCCACTACGAGCAGTACTTC.